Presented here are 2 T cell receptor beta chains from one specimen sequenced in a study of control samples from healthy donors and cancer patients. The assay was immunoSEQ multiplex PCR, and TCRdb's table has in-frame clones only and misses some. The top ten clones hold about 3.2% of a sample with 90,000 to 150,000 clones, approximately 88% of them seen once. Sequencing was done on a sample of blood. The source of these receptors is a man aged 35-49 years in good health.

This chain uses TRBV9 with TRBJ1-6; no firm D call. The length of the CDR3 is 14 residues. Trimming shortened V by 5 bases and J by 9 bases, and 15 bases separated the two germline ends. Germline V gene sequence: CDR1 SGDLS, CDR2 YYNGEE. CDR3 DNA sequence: TGTGCCAGCAGAGCCGGGCAAGAGGGTTCACCCCTCCACTTT. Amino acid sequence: CASRAGQEGSPLHF.

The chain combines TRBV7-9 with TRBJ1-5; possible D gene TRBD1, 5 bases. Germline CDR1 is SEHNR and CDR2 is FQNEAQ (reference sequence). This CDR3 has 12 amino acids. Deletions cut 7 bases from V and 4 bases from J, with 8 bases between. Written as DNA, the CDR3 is TGTGCCAGCACCCGGGGGAATCAGCCCCAGCATTTT. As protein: CASTRGNQPQHF. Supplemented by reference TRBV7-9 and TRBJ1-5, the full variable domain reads DTGVSQNPRHKITKRGQNVTFRCDPISEHNRLYWYRQTLGQGPEFLTYFQNEAQLEKSRLLSDRFSAERPKGSFSTLEIQRTEQGDSAMYLCASTRGNQPQHFGDGTRLSIL.